Listed below are T cell receptor beta chains from one sample, sequenced in a study of T-cell memory formation after mild COVID-19. TCRdb analysed the 5' RACE reads with MiXCR anew, one entry per CDR3 protein. Of under 300,000 distinct CDR3 sequences listed, over 8.5% are singletons. Input material: PBMCs or a T cell subset sorted from them (not recorded which). The receptor set was obtained from a man aged 18 to 35 who had mild COVID-19 (a few samples of this study predate the infection). Cell type and time point are not known. The CDR3 runs from the conserved cysteine through the conserved F or W. D genes are given only for firm matches. The listing skips clone size in some rows; elsewhere it reads once, few, many or a size class.

J: TRBJ2-7
D: NA
size: few
V: TRBV5-1
CDR3: CASSSRVDEEQYF
DNA: TGCGCCAGCAGCTCGAGGGTCGACGAAGAGCAGTACTTC

J: TRBJ1-1
D: NA
size: few
V: TRBV4-1
CDR3: CASRPIGRNTEAFF
DNA: TGCGCCAGCAGGCCAATCGGCAGGAACACTGAAGCTTTCTTT

J: TRBJ1-2
D: TRBD1
size: NA
V: TRBV2
CDR3: CASRERTGDYGYTF
DNA: TGTGCCAGCAGAGAGAGGACAGGGGATTATGGCTACACCTTC

J: TRBJ2-2
D: TRBD2
size: few
V: TRBV28
CDR3: CASRIAGSGGNTGELFF
DNA: TGTGCCAGCAGGATCGCTGGTAGCGGGGGGAACACCGGGGAGCTGTTTTTT

J: TRBJ2-1
D: NA
size: few
V: TRBV4-1
CDR3: CASSQGGAYNEQFF
DNA: TGCGCCAGCAGCCAAGGGGGGGCCTACAATGAGCAGTTCTTC

J: TRBJ2-2
D: TRBD2
size: few
V: TRBV20-1
CDR3: CSARTSGGNTGELFF
DNA: TGCAGTGCTCGCACTAGCGGGGGTAACACCGGGGAGCTGTTTTTT

J: TRBJ2-5
D: TRBD2
size: NA
V: TRBV5-1
CDR3: CASSLGLAGGRAETQYF
DNA: TGCGCCAGCAGCTTAGGACTAGCGGGGGGCAGAGCAGAGACCCAGTACTTC

J: TRBJ2-1
D: TRBD1
size: many
V: TRBV23-1
CDR3: CASPGTALYNEQFF
DNA: TGCGCCAGCCCCGGGACAGCTTTATACAATGAGCAGTTCTTC

J: TRBJ2-5
D: NA
size: many
V: TRBV7-9
CDR3: CASSRVRGAYQETQYF
DNA: TGTGCCAGCAGCCGGGTCCGGGGGGCGTACCAAGAGACCCAGTACTTC

J: TRBJ2-5
D: TRBD2
size: NA
V: TRBV6-2/TRBV6-3
CDR3: CASSGEAGGPLETQYF
DNA: TGTGCCAGCAGTGGGGAAGCGGGGGGGCCGTTAGAGACCCAGTACTTC

J: TRBJ2-3
D: TRBD2
size: NA
V: TRBV7-2
CDR3: CASGPRDSGGRTQYF
DNA: TGTGCCAGCGGTCCTAGGGACAGCGGGGGGCGTACGCAGTATTTT

J: TRBJ2-6
D: NA
size: many
V: TRBV12-3/TRBV12-4
CDR3: CASSLRGAGANVLTF
DNA: TGTGCCAGCAGTTTAAGGGGTGCTGGGGCCAACGTCCTGACTTTC

J: TRBJ1-1
D: NA
size: NA
V: TRBV6-2/TRBV6-3
CDR3: CASRTDRFLFAFF
DNA: TGTGCCAGCAGGACCGACAGGTTCCTTTTTGCTTTCTTT

J: TRBJ2-2
D: NA
size: many
V: TRBV6-2/TRBV6-3
CDR3: CASSHGTNTGELFF
DNA: TGTGCCAGCAGCCACGGGACTAACACCGGGGAGCTGTTTTTT

J: TRBJ2-5
D: TRBD2
size: few
V: TRBV12-3/TRBV12-4
CDR3: CATLKPGGGQETQYF
DNA: TGTGCCACCCTAAAACCGGGCGGGGGACAAGAGACCCAGTACTTC

J: TRBJ2-1
D: NA
size: NA
V: TRBV7-3
CDR3: CASSPLAQGNEQFF
DNA: TGTGCCAGCAGCCCCCTCGCGCAGGGAAATGAGCAGTTCTTC

J: TRBJ1-1
D: NA
size: few
V: TRBV6-5
CDR3: CASSYRPQVSTEAFF
DNA: TGTGCCAGCAGTTACCGGCCTCAGGTGAGCACTGAAGCTTTCTTT

J: TRBJ2-3
D: NA
size: few
V: TRBV28
CDR3: CASRQGGSTDTQYF
DNA: TGTGCCAGCAGGCAGGGGGGAAGCACAGATACGCAGTATTTT

J: TRBJ2-1
D: NA
size: few
V: TRBV5-1
CDR3: CASSLEGANEQFF
DNA: TGCGCCAGCAGCTTGGAAGGTGCCAATGAGCAGTTCTTC